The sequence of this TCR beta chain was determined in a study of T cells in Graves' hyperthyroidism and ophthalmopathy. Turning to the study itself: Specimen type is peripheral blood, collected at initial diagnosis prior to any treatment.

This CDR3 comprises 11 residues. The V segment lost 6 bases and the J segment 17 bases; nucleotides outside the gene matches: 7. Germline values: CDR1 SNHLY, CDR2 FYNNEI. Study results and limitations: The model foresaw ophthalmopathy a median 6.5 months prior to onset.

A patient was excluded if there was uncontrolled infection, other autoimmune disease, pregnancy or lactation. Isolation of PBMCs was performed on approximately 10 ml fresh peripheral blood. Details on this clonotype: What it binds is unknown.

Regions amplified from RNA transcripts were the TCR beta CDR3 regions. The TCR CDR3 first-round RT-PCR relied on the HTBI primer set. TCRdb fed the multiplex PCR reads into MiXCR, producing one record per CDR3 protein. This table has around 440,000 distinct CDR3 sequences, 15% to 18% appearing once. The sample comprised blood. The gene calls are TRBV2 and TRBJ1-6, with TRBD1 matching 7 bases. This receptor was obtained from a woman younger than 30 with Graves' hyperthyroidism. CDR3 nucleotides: TGTGCCAGCAGCGCGGGACAGCTTTTCCACTTT. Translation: CASSAGQLFHF.